The 20 T cell receptor beta chains listed next were all sequenced from one sample in a study of cytomegalovirus exposure and HLA in healthy donors. The PCR ran on 60 Vbeta and 13 Jbeta primers. TCRdb keeps only in-frame clones here, not all; method: immunoSEQ multiplex PCR. There are around 180,000 clones in the sample; roughly 83% occur only once, and roughly 1.6% lies in the top ten. The sequenced sample consisted of PBMCs. These receptor sequences come from a woman aged 50 to 65 in good health and CMV-seronegative.

The chain uses TRBV7-9 and TRBJ1-2; 10 nucleotides line up with TRBD1. Looked up from germline, CDR1 is SEHNR and CDR2 is FQNEAQ (reference sequence). The trim removed 7 bases at V and 7 bases at J, leaving 12 bases unmatched. CDR3 size: 15 residues. The CDR3 protein is CASTPKGQGFSGYTF. The CDR3 nucleotides read TGTGCCAGCACCCCAAAGGGACAGGGGTTTTCTGGCTACACCTTC.

The chain employs TRBV6-6 and TRBJ1-2, with 8 bases identical to TRBD1. The CDR3 loop spans 15 amino acids. Germline CDR1 and CDR2: MNHNY and SVGAGI (reference sequence). V shed 0 bases, J shed 2 bases, and the junction held 2 bases outside the gene matches. The CDR3 is CASSYSGTGNYGYTF. DNA of the CDR3: TGTGCCAGCAGTTACTCCGGGACAGGAAACTATGGCTACACCTTC.

CDR3 coding DNA: TGTGCCAGCAGCTTAACATTGGCAGGACAGGGGGCTGGCTACACCTTC. Amino acid sequence: CASSLTLAGQGAGYTF. The rearrangement links TRBV7-3 to TRBJ1-2, with 11 positions matching TRBD1. The trim removed 0 bases at V and 7 bases at J, leaving 7 bases unmatched. This CDR3 has 16 amino acids. In germline, CDR1 is SGHTA, CDR2 FQGTGA.

This chain joins TRBV5-1 and TRBJ2-7, with TRBD2 identical over 13 bases. The CDR3 length is 16 residues. Trimming cost V 2 bases and J 2 bases; bases outside gene matches: 4. CDR1 is SGHRS and CDR2 is YFSETQ in the germline V gene. The CDR3 spells CASSFGGTSGAYEQYF. The CDR3, as DNA: TGCGCCAGCAGCTTCGGGGGGACTAGCGGGGCCTACGAGCAGTACTTC.

This clone was counted only a few times. V gene TRBV5-4 combines with J gene TRBJ2-3; 8 bases line up with TRBD2. The CDR3 extends over 16 amino acids. Germline CDR1 SGHNT, CDR2 YYREEE (reference sequence). V was pared by 4 bases and J by 4 bases, with 11 bases of the junction left unmatched. This chain's CDR3 is CASSLPVAGRSDTQYF. CDR3 sequence (DNA): TGTGCCAGCAGCCTCCCGGTAGCGGGGAGATCAGATACGCAGTATTTT.

V usage is TRBV29-1 and J usage is TRBJ1-2; D remains ambiguous. The CDR3 covers 13 residues. The germline V gene encodes CDR1 SQVTM and CDR2 ANQGSEA. V lost 7 bases and J 4 bases, leaving 16 bases between the germline ends. The CDR3 loop reads CSATIDWAYGYTF. The CDR3 DNA reads TGCAGCGCCACGATAGATTGGGCCTATGGCTACACCTTC. The whole variable domain, remainder taken from reference TRBV29-1 and TRBJ1-2, is SAVISQKPSRDICQRGTSLTIQCQVDSQVTMMFWYRQQPGQSLTLIATANQGSEATYESGFVIDKFPISRPNLTFSTLTVSNMSPEDSSIYLCSATIDWAYGYTFGSGTRLTVV.

The chain links TRBV6-6 to TRBJ2-6; D ambiguous. Deletions cut 0 bases from V and 0 bases from J, with 6 bases between. The V gene's germline CDR1 is MNHNY and CDR2 SVGAGI (reference sequence). This CDR3 comprises 16 residues. The CDR3 loop is CASSYSGFSGANVLTF. The CDR3 nucleotides are TGTGCCAGCAGTTACTCCGGGTTCTCTGGGGCCAACGTCCTGACTTTC.

In DNA form, the CDR3 reads TGTGCCAGCAGCTCACAGGGGGCCTACGAGCAGTACTTC. Translation gives CASSSQGAYEQYF. The chain combines TRBV7-2 with TRBJ2-7, with 8 bases fitting TRBD1. CDR1 and CDR2 (germline): SGHTA, FQGNSA. V lost 4 bases to trimming and J lost 2 bases; unmatched junction nucleotides: 1. This CDR3 has 13 residues.

To note about this clone: The sample carries other DNA sequences with the same CDR3. This chain connects TRBV5-1 to TRBJ2-7; TRBD1 matches 10 bases. Germline CDR1 SGHRS, CDR2 YFSETQ. J gave up 1 base and V 0 bases, and 4 bases lay outside the gene matches. The CDR3 has 16 residues. CDR3: CASSLGPGQGSYEQYF. CDR3 nucleotide sequence: TGCGCCAGCAGCTTGGGTCCGGGACAGGGGTCCTACGAGCAGTACTTC.

This clone has only one observation. This chain uses TRBV5-6 with TRBJ2-1, with TRBD2 matching 7 bases. Looked up from germline, CDR1 is SGHDT and CDR2 is YYEEEE. This CDR3 is 13 amino acids long. The junction had 11 bases not matched to a gene; V was cut back by 9 bases and J by 8 bases. This CDR3 is CATASGPAYEQFF. The CDR3 DNA is TGTGCCACCGCTAGCGGCCCGGCTTATGAGCAGTTCTTC. The full variable domain, with the rest looked up from reference TRBV5-6 and TRBJ2-1, is DAGVTQSPTHLIKTRGQQVTLRCSPKSGHDTVSWYQQALGQGPQFIFQYYEEEERQRGNFPDRFSGHQFPNYSSELNVNALLLGDSALYLCATASGPAYEQFFGPGTRLTVL.

This clone occurred once. CDR3: CASSKDKRGLVRGYTF. The CDR3 DNA reads as TGTGCCAGCAGCAAAGACAAGAGGGGGCTTGTGAGAGGCTACACCTTC. The chain joins TRBV21-1 to TRBJ1-2; the D segment call TRBD1 is taken from the table without a DNA check. TRBV21-1 is given as a pseudogene. This CDR3 has 16 amino acids.

V and J are TRBV19 and TRBJ2-7; 9 positions agree with TRBD1. The CDR3 has 18 amino acids. Germline values: CDR1 LNHDA, CDR2 SQIVND (reference sequence). Trimming took 5 bases from V and 3 from J; bases not matched to a gene: 17. CDR3 sequence: CASSPGTGRGKGGYEQYF. CDR3 bases: TGTGCCAGTAGTCCTGGGACAGGGAGGGGGAAAGGGGGCTACGAGCAGTACTTC.

The V and J genes are TRBV2 and TRBJ1-5, with D uncertain. The CDR3 extends over 13 amino acids. Germline V lookup: CDR1 SNHLY, CDR2 FYNNEI. The germline V and J ends were trimmed by 4 bases and 4 bases, with 8 bases remaining between them. The CDR3 DNA follows: TGTGCCAGCAGTGGGAGGATTAATCAGCCCCAGCATTTT. Translating gives CASSGRINQPQHF.

The chain is built from TRBV19 and TRBJ2-1, with a tentative D call TRBD2 (6 bases). The CDR3 sequence is 15 residues long. CDR1 LNHDA and CDR2 SQIVND come from the germline V gene (reference sequence). The V and J ends lost 3 bases and 2 bases respectively, with 11 bases between them. In nucleotides, the CDR3 is TGTGCCAGTAGTATTCAGCGGGTAGCCTACAATGAGCAGTTCTTC. Protein: CASSIQRVAYNEQFF.

The chain is built from TRBV5-4 and TRBJ2-7; TRBD2 is a possible D gene (6 bases). V was clipped by 2 bases and J by 4 bases, with 16 bases between them. Germline CDR1 SGHNT, CDR2 YYREEE (reference sequence). The length of the CDR3 is 15 residues. CDR3 in amino acids: CASSLSRDSAYEQYF. The CDR3 coding sequence is TGTGCCAGCAGCTTAAGCCGGGACTCCGCATACGAGCAGTACTTC.

The CDR3 nucleotides read TGTGCCAGCAGTTTGGGACTAGCGGGAGGGAACACAGATACGCAGTATTTT. Residues: CASSLGLAGGNTDTQYF. This chain connects TRBV27 to TRBJ2-3; 16 nucleotides match TRBD2. From germline, CDR1 is MNHEY and CDR2 SMNVEV (reference sequence). This CDR3 has 17 residues. V was pared by 3 bases and J by 2 bases, with 2 bases of the junction left unmatched.

The chain uses TRBV4-3 and TRBJ1-6, with 7 bases matching TRBD1. The junction had 10 bases not matched to a gene; V was cut back by 4 bases and J by 10 bases. This CDR3 has 15 residues. Germline CDR1 reads LGHNA; CDR2 reads YSLEER. The DNA of the CDR3 is TGCGCCAGCAGCCCAAAGGAGGGGGCTTCATCACCCCTCCACTTT. Translated: CASSPKEGASSPLHF.

The genes are TRBV5-6 and TRBJ1-1; 7 positions match TRBD1. The CDR3 contains 15 residues. CDR1 is SGHDT and CDR2 is YYEEEE in the germline V gene. With 3 bases clipped from V and 5 bases from J, the junction kept 10 bases outside the gene matches. CDR3 sequence reads: CASSSLDRVDTEAFF. CDR3 coding DNA: TGTGCCAGCAGCTCACTTGACAGGGTGGATACTGAAGCTTTCTTT.

This clone was observed once. This chain links TRBV2 with TRBJ1-5; TRBD1 agrees at 9 bases. Germline-derived CDR1 and CDR2 are SNHLY and FYNNEI. Trimming cost V 2 bases and J 9 bases; bases outside gene matches: 11. The CDR3 extends over 16 amino acids. DNA of the CDR3: TGTGCCAGCAGTGAAAGATTAGGGACAGGGACTATGCCCCAGCATTTT. This gives the protein CASSERLGTGTMPQHF.

The V call is TRBV7-2, the J call TRBJ2-3; maybe TRBD2 (6 bases). Looked up from germline, CDR1 is SGHTA and CDR2 is FQGNSA. V dropped 1 base and J dropped 6 bases, with 11 bases sitting between them. The CDR3 totals 14 residues. CDR3 sequence reads: CASSLVRAGDTQYF. The CDR3 DNA reads as TGTGCCAGCAGCTTAGTTAGAGCGGGTGATACGCAGTATTTT.